This T cell receptor beta chain was sequenced during a study of cytomegalovirus exposure and HLA in healthy donors. With regard to this clone: What it recognizes is unknown.

This CDR3 has 18 residues. Points from the study as a whole: Later analysis identified a missense DCLRE1C variant that was linked to TCR beta V- and J-gene trimming. The study flagged roughly 150 TCR beta chains as cytomegalovirus-associated.

The PCR ran on 60 Vbeta and 13 Jbeta primers. Measured with immunoSEQ multiplex PCR; TCRdb has only the in-frame clones, and not every one. The sample consists of roughly 120,000 clones, less than 80% of them appearing once. The TCR sequence derives from a middle-aged woman in good health and CMV-seropositive. The source material was PBMCs. The gene calls are TRBV1 and TRBJ2-1; the D segment call TRBD2 is taken from the table without a DNA check. TRBV1 is assigned pseudogene status. The CDR3 loop is CTSSQERVAGSSYNEQFF. The CDR3 region has the DNA TGCACCAGCAGCCAAGAGAGGGTAGCGGGAAGCTCCTACAATGAGCAGTTCTTC.